This TCR beta chain was captured in a study of T cell changes during pregnancy in multiple sclerosis. Repertoires were generated with immunoSEQ multiplex PCR, while TCRdb's copy carries only in-frame clones and drops some. The top ten clones hold around 0.79% of a sample with about 100,000 clones, about nine tenths of them seen once. CDR1 is MDHEN and CDR2 is SYDVKM in the germline V gene. J lost 3 bases, V lost 5 bases, and 12 bases had no gene match. This CDR3 is built from 17 residues. The material was peripheral blood, obtained in the second trimester of pregnancy. J is TRBJ2-3 and V is TRBV28, with 9 bases aligning to TRBD2. The TCR sequence derives from a female donor in good health, enrolled as a control in a pregnancy study. The CDR3 loop is CASSVILAGKATDTQYF. For the CDR3, the DNA is TGTGCCAGCAGTGTTATCCTAGCGGGAAAGGCGACAGATACGCAGTATTTT.